Listed below are T cell receptor beta chains from one sample, sequenced in a study of blood T cell repertoires in COVID-19. TCRdb's copy holds only in-frame clones and misses some; the assay was immunoSEQ multiplex PCR. The sample holds 250,000 to 300,000 clones; about 86% are singletons and the top ten take around 1.8%. Sequencing was done on a sample of peripheral blood. The receptor set was obtained from a man younger than 40 with active or convalescent COVID-19. Both conserved end residues are part of each CDR3. The D gene is left open where the match is weak. Rows give clone size only sometimes, using once, few, many, or a class for an expanded clone.

D,size,V,length,J,DNA,CDR3
NA,NA,TRBV14,16,TRBJ1-2,TGTGCCAGCAGCCAATACCGAGACACCGTAATCTATGGCTACACCTTC,CASSQYRDTVIYGYTF
NA,NA,TRBV4-1,15,TRBJ1-1,TGCGCCAGCAGCCAAGTAGTCTACGCCAACACTGAAGCTTTCTTT,CASSQVVYANTEAFF
NA,NA,TRBV24-1,11,TRBJ2-5,TGTGCCACCAGTGACGGGGAGACCCAGTACTTC,CATSDGETQYF
NA,NA,TRBV3-1/TRBV3-2,14,TRBJ2-1,TGTGCCAGCCAAAAGGAGGGCTCCTACAATGAGCAGTTCTTC,CASQKEGSYNEQFF
NA,NA,TRBV27,18,TRBJ2-2,TGTGCCAGCAGTAAAGCCGCTTTTAGAGCGACGAACACCGGGGAGCTGTTTTTT,CASSKAAFRATNTGELFF
NA,NA,TRBV5-6,13,TRBJ1-5,TGTGCCAGCAGCTTGGGACCGGAGAAGCCCCAGCATTTT,CASSLGPEKPQHF
TRBD2,NA,TRBV28,15,TRBJ2-5,TGTGCCAGCAGTTCAGGACTAGCGGGGTCGGAGACCCAGTACTTC,CASSSGLAGSETQYF
NA,NA,TRBV6-1,16,TRBJ1-5,TGTGCCAGCAGTGGGCACAAGGCGGCCGGCAATCAGCCCCAGCATTTT,CASSGHKAAGNQPQHF
TRBD1,once,TRBV2,13,TRBJ2-7,TGTGCCAGCAGCGGGACAGCGTTCTACGAGCAGTACTTC,CASSGTAFYEQYF
NA,once,TRBV2,13,TRBJ2-1,TGTGCCAGCCGCAGGACTACTTACAATGAGCAGTTCTTC,CASRRTTYNEQFF
TRBD2,NA,TRBV10-3,18,TRBJ2-3,TGTGCCATCAGTCCAACTAGCGGGGGGGAACTAAGCACAGATACGCAGTATTTT,CAISPTSGGELSTDTQYF
TRBD1,NA,TRBV2,14,TRBJ2-3,TGTGCCAGCGGAAAGGACAGGGGGCATGATACGCAGTATTTT,CASGKDRGHDTQYF
TRBD1,NA,TRBV6-5,14,TRBJ1-2,TGTGCCAGCAGTTACACCGGGACAGGGGATGGCTACACCTTC,CASSYTGTGDGYTF
TRBD2,NA,TRBV4-2,14,TRBJ2-1,TGTGCCAGCAGCCAAGATGAGCCTAGCGGGTGGCAGTTCTTC,CASSQDEPSGWQFF
TRBD2,NA,TRBV7-2,15,TRBJ2-3,TGTGCCAGCAGGCCAGCGGGGGCGGGCACAGATACGCAGTATTTT,CASRPAGAGTDTQYF
TRBD1,NA,TRBV30,14,TRBJ2-5,TGTGCCTGGAGTGCGGGACAGGGGGGAGAGACCCAGTACTTC,CAWSAGQGGETQYF
NA,NA,TRBV6-5,15,TRBJ1-4,TGTGCCAGCCGGTCCAGGGCCAGGACTAATGAAAAACTGTTTTTT,CASRSRARTNEKLFF
NA,NA,TRBV7-2,15,TRBJ1-3,TGTGCCAGCAGCTTAGCCATGAGTCCTGGAAACACCATATATTTT,CASSLAMSPGNTIYF
NA,NA,TRBV27,14,TRBJ2-3,TGTGCCAGCAGCGGGACAACTAGCACAGATACGCAGTATTTT,CASSGTTSTDTQYF
NA,NA,TRBV14,14,TRBJ1-4,TGTGCCAGCAGCCGGGGACTCTTGAATGAAAAACTGTTTTTT,CASSRGLLNEKLFF
NA,NA,TRBV7-8,21,TRBJ1-3,TGTGCCAGCAGCTTAGTCCTCTTTCCCGAGGTTTTGAAGGGAGCAGGAAACACCATATATTTT,CASSLVLFPEVLKGAGNTIYF
TRBD1,NA,TRBV9,16,TRBJ2-3,TGTGCCAGCAGCTCAGGACAGGGCGGATTCACAGATACGCAGTATTTT,CASSSGQGGFTDTQYF
NA,NA,TRBV21-1,17,TRBJ2-3,TGTGCCAGCAGCAAAGGAAGTCGAGCGGACTTCTCAGATACGCAGTATTTT,CASSKGSRADFSDTQYF
NA,once,TRBV11-2,15,TRBJ2-2,TGTGCCAGCAGCTTAGCGCCGGCGAACACCGGGGAGCTGTTTTTT,CASSLAPANTGELFF
TRBD2,NA,TRBV5-8,18,TRBJ2-5,TGTGCCAGCAGCTTGGCCACCACTAGTCGGGGGGGTCAAGAGACCCAGTACTTC,CASSLATTSRGGQETQYF
NA,NA,TRBV9,13,TRBJ2-7,TGTGCCAGCAGCACAGGGAACTCTTACGAGCAGTACTTC,CASSTGNSYEQYF
NA,NA,TRBV21-1,17,TRBJ1-1,TGTGCCAGCAGCAAAATGTGGGGACAGGGAATGAACACTGAAGCTTTCTTT,CASSKMWGQGMNTEAFF
NA,NA,TRBV6-5,14,TRBJ1-5,TGTGCCAGCAGTTACAGGTCAGACAGTCAGCCCCAGCATTTT,CASSYRSDSQPQHF
TRBD1,NA,TRBV2,14,TRBJ1-4,TGTGCCAGCAGTCCACGACAGGGGAGTGAAAAACTGTTTTTT,CASSPRQGSEKLFF
TRBD1,NA,TRBV5-1,14,TRBJ1-2,TGCGCCAGCAGCATGAACAGGGGGCAGGACGGCTACACCTTC,CASSMNRGQDGYTF
NA,NA,TRBV4-1,13,TRBJ2-7,TGCGCCAGCAGCCACCCCCCGGGAGACGAGCAGTACTTC,CASSHPPGDEQYF
TRBD1,NA,TRBV2,12,TRBJ1-4,TGTGCCAGCAGCCTACAGGGGAAAGAACTGTTTTTT,CASSLQGKELFF
TRBD1,NA,TRBV6-1,16,TRBJ1-5,TGTGCCAGCAGTGGGCTGACAGGGTACGGCAATCAGCCCCAGCATTTT,CASSGLTGYGNQPQHF
TRBD1,NA,TRBV3-1/TRBV3-2,14,TRBJ1-6,TGTGCCAGCAGCCGAGGACAGGGGGGTTCACCCCTCCACTTT,CASSRGQGGSPLHF
NA,NA,TRBV9,16,TRBJ2-3,TGTGCCAGCAGCGCCCTTAGGGGACAAGGCACAGATACGCAGTATTTT,CASSALRGQGTDTQYF
TRBD1,NA,TRBV5-1,14,TRBJ1-1,TGCGCCAGCAGCTCGACAGGGCTGAACACTGAAGCTTTCTTT,CASSSTGLNTEAFF
TRBD2,NA,TRBV7-2,16,TRBJ2-1,TGTGCCAGCAGCCGCCAAGCGGGGCCTTCCTACAATGAGCAGTTCTTC,CASSRQAGPSYNEQFF
NA,NA,TRBV19,13,TRBJ1-1,TGTGCCAGTAGCCCCAGGGGTAGGACTGAAGCTTTCTTT,CASSPRGRTEAFF
TRBD1,once,TRBV5-1,20,TRBJ2-1,TGCGCCAGCAGCATCGGGGACAGAGCCCGTAACTCAAGACGGTTCGATGAGCAGTTCTTC,CASSIGDRARNSRRFDEQFF
TRBD1,NA,TRBV5-1,18,TRBJ1-3,TGCGCCAGCAGCTTGGTGGGACAGCCGGCAGGATCTGGAAACACCATATATTTT,CASSLVGQPAGSGNTIYF
NA,NA,TRBV29-1,10,TRBJ1-1,TGCAGCGTCGTATCGGGAGAAGCTTTCTTT,CSVVSGEAFF
TRBD1,NA,TRBV7-3,15,TRBJ2-7,TGTGCCAGCAGCCCCTCGGACAGGGGCCGCTACGAGCAGTACTTC,CASSPSDRGRYEQYF
NA,NA,TRBV15,15,TRBJ1-5,TGTGCCACCTCGAAAAATGCCGAAACTGATCAGCCCCAGCATTTT,CATSKNAETDQPQHF
NA,NA,TRBV29-1,12,TRBJ1-5,TGCAGCGTCAGCAACGGGAATCAGCCCCAGCATTTT,CSVSNGNQPQHF
NA,NA,TRBV7-9,12,TRBJ1-2,TGTGCCAGCGGGACACCGAACTATGGCTACACCTTC,CASGTPNYGYTF